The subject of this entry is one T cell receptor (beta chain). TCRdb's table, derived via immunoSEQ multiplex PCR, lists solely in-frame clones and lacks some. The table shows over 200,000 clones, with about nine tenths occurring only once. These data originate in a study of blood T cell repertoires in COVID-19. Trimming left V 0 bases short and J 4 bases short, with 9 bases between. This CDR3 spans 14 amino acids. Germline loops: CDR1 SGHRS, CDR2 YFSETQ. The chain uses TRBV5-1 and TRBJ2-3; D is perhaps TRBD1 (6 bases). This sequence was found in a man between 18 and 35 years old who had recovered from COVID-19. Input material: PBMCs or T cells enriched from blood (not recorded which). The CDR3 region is CASSLGTAADTQYF. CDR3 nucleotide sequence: TGCGCCAGCAGCTTGGGGACAGCCGCAGATACGCAGTATTTT.